This is a list of T cell receptor beta chains from one sample in a study of control samples from healthy donors and cancer patients. The repertoire was sequenced with immunoSEQ multiplex PCR; TCRdb's copy has only in-frame clones and lacks some. This table holds fewer than 200,000 clones, about 94% found once. The material sequenced was blood. The source of these receptors is an older woman in good health. CDR3s include the opening cysteine and the closing phenylalanine or tryptophan. A D gene is named only where the DNA matches it firmly. Only some rows state a clone size, as once, few, many or a class for expanded clones.

V gene	clone size	J gene	D gene	CDR3 DNA	CDR3 protein
TRBV14	.	TRBJ2-1	.	TGTGCCAGCAGCCAAGGGGCACCCCTCTACAATGAGCAGTTCTTC	CASSQGAPLYNEQFF
TRBV15	.	TRBJ1-4	TRBD1	TGTGCCACCAGCAGACAGGGGGCAGGTGAAAAACTGTTTTTT	CATSRQGAGEKLFF
TRBV12-3/TRBV12-4	once	TRBJ2-5	.	TGTGCCAGCAGACTACAGGGTAGGGAGACCCAGTACTTC	CASRLQGRETQYF
TRBV4-3	few	TRBJ1-1	.	TGCGCCAGCAGCCAAGAACTTATCCGAGGCACTGAAGCTTTCTTT	CASSQELIRGTEAFF
TRBV7-8	.	TRBJ1-2	TRBD1	TGTGCCAGCAGCTTGCCGGGACAGGGGGCCTTAGGCTATGGCTACACCTTC	CASSLPGQGALGYGYTF
TRBV18	.	TRBJ1-1	.	TGTGCCAGCTCACCACAAAGCCAGAACACTGAAGCTTTCTTT	CASSPQSQNTEAFF
TRBV5-1	.	TRBJ1-4	.	TGCGCCAGCAGATTCCAATATGCAACTAATGAAAAACTGTTTTTT	CASRFQYATNEKLFF
TRBV9	once	TRBJ2-2	.	TGTGCCAGCAGCGTAGCTTCAGGGCCCACCGGGGAGCTGTTTTTT	CASSVASGPTGELFF
TRBV6-2/TRBV6-3	.	TRBJ2-2	.	TGTGCCAGCAGTTACTTCCGGGCTCGGCCAAACACCGGGGAGCTGTTTTTT	CASSYFRARPNTGELFF
TRBV3-1/TRBV3-2	once	TRBJ2-3	TRBD2	TGTGCCAGCAGCGGTAGCGGGGGGTTCACAGATACGCAGTATTTT	CASSGSGGFTDTQYF
TRBV5-1	.	TRBJ2-3	.	TGCGCCAGCAGCTGGGGTACAGCGGATTCTAGCACAGATACGCAGTATTTT	CASSWGTADSSTDTQYF
TRBV7-9	.	TRBJ1-2	.	TGTGCCAGCAGCCTCCTGGCGGGGAGGGATGGCTACACCTTC	CASSLLAGRDGYTF
TRBV6-5	.	TRBJ2-7	TRBD1	TGTGCCAGCAGCTGGACAGGCGAATCCTACGAGCAGTACTTC	CASSWTGESYEQYF
TRBV10-2	.	TRBJ1-5	.	TGCGCCAGCGCTGACATGGGGGATCAGCCCCAGCATTTT	CASADMGDQPQHF
TRBV6-2/TRBV6-3	.	TRBJ1-6	.	TGTGCCAGCAGTTACTCTCAGGGGTTCAATTCACCCCTCCACTTT	CASSYSQGFNSPLHF
TRBV29-1	.	TRBJ2-5	.	TGCAGCGTTGCCCCTACGGTCCAAGAGACCCAGTACTTC	CSVAPTVQETQYF
TRBV11-2	once	TRBJ1-6	.	TGTGCCAGCAGCTTACAGGTGGATTCACCCCTCCACTTT	CASSLQVDSPLHF
TRBV5-1	once	TRBJ2-1	TRBD2	TGCGCCAGCAGCCAGAGCGGGGGTACCTATGAGCAGTTCTTC	CASSQSGGTYEQFF